These T cell receptor beta chains were read from a single sample in a study of blood T cell repertoires in COVID-19. Clones were sequenced by immunoSEQ multiplex PCR, and TCRdb holds only the in-frame ones, with some missing. Of about 190,000 clones detected, nearly 90% appear once; the ten largest clones hold 0.5% to 0.75%. The sample comprised peripheral blood. These receptors were obtained from a man in his fifties or sixties with acute or convalescent COVID-19. CDR3s include the opening cysteine and the closing phenylalanine or tryptophan. A D gene is named only where the DNA matches it firmly. Size values are once, few and many counts, or a class for expanded clones, and some rows have none.

>.|TRBJ2-1|TRBD2|TRBV28
TGTGCCAGCAGTACTCAATCTAGCGGGAGGGTCAATGAGCAGTTCTTC
CASSTQSSGRVNEQFF
>few|TRBJ2-3|TRBD2|TRBV11-2
TGTGCCAGCAGCTTAAGACTCTTAGCGGGGGACACAGATACGCAGTATTTT
CASSLRLLAGDTDTQYF
>.|TRBJ1-4|.|TRBV6-5
TGTGCCAGCAGTTACCGGAGGGGACGGATTAATGAAAAACTGTTTTTT
CASSYRRGRINEKLFF
>.|TRBJ2-5|TRBD2|TRBV5-1
TGCGCCAGCAGCTTTGGTCTAGGACTAGCAGGGGAGACCCAGTACTTC
CASSFGLGLAGETQYF
>.|TRBJ2-3|TRBD2|TRBV10-1
TGCGCCAGCAGTGATCGACTTAACGGGAGGACAGATACGCAGTATTTT
CASSDRLNGRTDTQYF
>.|TRBJ2-3|TRBD1|TRBV15
TGTGCCACCAGCAGGGGACAGGGTGCCACAGATACGCAGTATTTT
CATSRGQGATDTQYF
>few|TRBJ2-1|.|TRBV6-4
TGTGCCAGCAGCCGCCTAGGGCAGGGCACTGAGCAGTTCTTC
CASSRLGQGTEQFF
>.|TRBJ2-5|TRBD1|TRBV9
TGTGCCAGCAGCCCAGCCCCGGGACAGCAAGAGACCCAGTACTTC
CASSPAPGQQETQYF
>.|TRBJ1-5|.|TRBV25-1
TGTGCCAGCGGGAACAGGGTCGATTGCAATCAGCCCCAGCATTTT
CASGNRVDCNQPQHF
>.|TRBJ2-5|TRBD1|TRBV4-3
TGCGCCAGCAGCCGGGACAGAGGGGAGACCCAGTACTTC
CASSRDRGETQYF
>.|TRBJ1-4|.|TRBV5-1
TGCGCCAGCAGCACGGAGGGTGCAACTAATGAAAAACTGTTTTTT
CASSTEGATNEKLFF
>.|TRBJ1-2|.|TRBV6-5
TGTGCCAGCAGTATAAACAGGGATCACTATGGCTACACCTTC
CASSINRDHYGYTF
>.|TRBJ2-1|TRBD1|TRBV28
TGTGCCAGCAGCATACCCACAGGGGGCGCAGGAAATGAGCAGTTCTTC
CASSIPTGGAGNEQFF
>.|TRBJ1-2|.|TRBV19
TGTGCCAGTAGGGCCCCCGCACCCAACTATGGCTACACCTTC
CASRAPAPNYGYTF
>.|TRBJ2-1|TRBD2|TRBV5-4
TGTGCCAGCAGCACGGGACTAGCGGGGGCCTACAATGAGCAGTTCTTC
CASSTGLAGAYNEQFF
>.|TRBJ2-7|.|TRBV27
TGTGCCAGTAGCACGTCGAGGGCCTACGAGCAGTACTTC
CASSTSRAYEQYF
>.|TRBJ2-1|TRBD1|TRBV9
TGTGCCAGCAGCCCATCCGGGACAGGGGTTTACAATGAGCAGTTCTTC
CASSPSGTGVYNEQFF
>.|TRBJ1-5|TRBD1|TRBV7-9
TGTGCCAGCAGTTTGGACAGGGGTCAGCCCCAGCATTTT
CASSLDRGQPQHF
>.|TRBJ1-1|.|TRBV5-1
TGCGCCAGCAGCTTGGTCGGCGGCACATTGAACACTGAAGCTTTCTTT
CASSLVGGTLNTEAFF
>.|TRBJ1-1|.|TRBV19
TGTGCCAGTAGTAGGGAAGGACTAAGGGAAGCTTTCTTT
CASSREGLREAFF
>.|TRBJ2-5|.|TRBV27
TGTGCCAGCAGACCCCTCCCCCAACAGGGAGCTCAAGAGACCCAGTACTTC
CASRPLPQQGAQETQYF
>.|TRBJ2-2|.|TRBV11-2
TGTGCCAGCAGCTTATTTGAAACAGGGAAGATCGGGGAGCTGTTTTTT
CASSLFETGKIGELFF
>.|TRBJ2-1|.|TRBV9
TGTGCCAGCAGCGTAGTAGGGGACAATGAGCAGTTCTTC
CASSVVGDNEQFF
>.|TRBJ2-7|.|TRBV27
TGTGCCAGCAGTTCCCGGACAGACTACGAGCAGTACTTC
CASSSRTDYEQYF
>.|TRBJ2-4|.|TRBV3-1/TRBV3-2
TGTGCCAGCAGCCAAGCTGGAGGACGTCCCAAAAACATTCAGTACTTC
CASSQAGGRPKNIQYF
>.|TRBJ2-5|.|TRBV7-8
TGTGCCAGCAGCTTAGCGCGGGGGCAGGGGCGGTCGGAGACCCAGTACTTC
CASSLARGQGRSETQYF
>once|TRBJ2-3|TRBD2|TRBV7-6
TGTGCCAGCAGCCCACTAGCGGGGGCTGATGATACGCAGTATTTT
CASSPLAGADDTQYF
>.|TRBJ1-1|.|TRBV7-2
TGTGCCAGCAGCCCCCGTCCCTCCCAGGGAACTGAAGCTTTCTTT
CASSPRPSQGTEAFF
>.|TRBJ2-5|.|TRBV28
TGTGCCAGCAGTTTGCGGATACATCAAGAGACCCAGTACTTC
CASSLRIHQETQYF
>.|TRBJ2-5|.|TRBV11-1
TGTGCCAGCAGCACGGGAAGATTAGAGACCCAGTACTTC
CASSTGRLETQYF
>.|TRBJ2-3|TRBD1|TRBV10-3
TGTGCCATCAGTGACCAAGGACAGGGGATAAGGTATTTT
CAISDQGQGIRYF
>.|TRBJ1-6|TRBD1|TRBV9
TGTGCCAGCAGCCCGCGGGACAGGGTGGGAGTCTCACCCCTCCACTTT
CASSPRDRVGVSPLHF
>.|TRBJ2-7|TRBD2|TRBV11-2
TGTGCCAGCAGCTTAGCTCCGGGACTAGCGGGAGAGCAGTACTTC
CASSLAPGLAGEQYF
>.|TRBJ1-2|.|TRBV30
TGTGCCTGGAGCACCCGGGCAGGGCCTACCACCTTC
CAWSTRAGPTTF
>.|TRBJ1-2|.|TRBV29-1
TGCAGCGTTGGGACAGCAAACTATGGCTACACCTTC
CSVGTANYGYTF
>.|TRBJ1-5|.|TRBV30
TGTGCCTGGAGTGACGACGGGAAAAAAAGCAATCAGCCCCAGCATTTT
CAWSDDGKKSNQPQHF
>.|TRBJ1-1|.|TRBV9
TGTGCCAGCAGCCAGAGGGCGGGGAGCACTGAAGCTTTCTTT
CASSQRAGSTEAFF
>.|TRBJ1-1|.|TRBV6-5
TGTGCCAGCAACCGCGCGAACACTGAAGCTTTCTTT
CASNRANTEAFF
>few|TRBJ2-2|.|TRBV18
TGTGCCAGCTCATCCATTCTGACAGGATCGAACACCGGGGAGCTGTTTTTT
CASSSILTGSNTGELFF
>.|TRBJ2-5|.|TRBV6-5
TGTGCCAGCAGTTACTCGTTGGGCCGGTGGCAAGAGACCCAGTACTTC
CASSYSLGRWQETQYF
>.|TRBJ2-3|.|TRBV7-9
TGTGCCAGCAGCTTATATATTACGGGGAAAGATACGCAGTATTTT
CASSLYITGKDTQYF
>.|TRBJ2-1|TRBD2|TRBV4-2
TGTGCCAGCAGCCCTTTTAGCGGGGGGCAAAGGTCCTACAATGAGCAGTTCTTC
CASSPFSGGQRSYNEQFF
>.|TRBJ1-5|.|TRBV6-6
TGTGCCAGCAGCCGGCGCTACAGGGATTCCAATCAGCCCCAGCATTTT
CASSRRYRDSNQPQHF
>.|TRBJ2-5|TRBD1|TRBV6-2/TRBV6-3
TGTGCCAGCAGTACAGGGGGCTGGGAGACCCAGTACTTC
CASSTGGWETQYF
>.|TRBJ1-4|.|TRBV7-9
TGTGCCAGCAGCTCGGGACTCCAAGGCACTAATGAAAAACTGTTTTTT
CASSSGLQGTNEKLFF
>once|TRBJ2-7|TRBD1|TRBV23-1
TGCGCCAGCAGTCACGACTACAGGGGGCACTACGAGCAGTACTTC
CASSHDYRGHYEQYF